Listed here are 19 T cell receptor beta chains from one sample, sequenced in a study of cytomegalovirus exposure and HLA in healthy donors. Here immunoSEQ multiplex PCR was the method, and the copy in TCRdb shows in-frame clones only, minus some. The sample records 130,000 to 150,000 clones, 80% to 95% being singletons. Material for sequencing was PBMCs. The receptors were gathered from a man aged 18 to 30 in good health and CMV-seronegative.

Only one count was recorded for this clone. CDR3 nucleotides: TGTGCCACTAGGGCCCCTCAGGGGGCGATCGGCTACACCTTC. It translates to CATRAPQGAIGYTF. V is TRBV15 and J is TRBJ1-2, with 8 bases lining up with TRBD1. The CDR3 contains 14 residues. From germline, CDR1 is LNHNV and CDR2 YYDKDF (reference sequence). V gave up 9 bases and J gave up 8 bases; unmatched junction bases: 14.

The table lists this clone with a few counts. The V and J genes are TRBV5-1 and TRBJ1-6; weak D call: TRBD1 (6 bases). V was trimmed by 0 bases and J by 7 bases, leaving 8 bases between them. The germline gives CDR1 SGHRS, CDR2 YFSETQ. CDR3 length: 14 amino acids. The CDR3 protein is CASSLGQENSPLHF. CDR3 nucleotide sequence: TGCGCCAGCAGCTTGGGACAGGAGAATTCACCCCTCCACTTT.

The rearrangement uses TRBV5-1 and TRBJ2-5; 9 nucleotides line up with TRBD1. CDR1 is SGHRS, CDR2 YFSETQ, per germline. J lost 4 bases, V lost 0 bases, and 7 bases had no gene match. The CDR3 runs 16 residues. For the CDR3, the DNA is TGCGCCAGCAGCTTGGCCCCAGCGGACAGGGGAGAGACCCAGTACTTC. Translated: CASSLAPADRGETQYF.

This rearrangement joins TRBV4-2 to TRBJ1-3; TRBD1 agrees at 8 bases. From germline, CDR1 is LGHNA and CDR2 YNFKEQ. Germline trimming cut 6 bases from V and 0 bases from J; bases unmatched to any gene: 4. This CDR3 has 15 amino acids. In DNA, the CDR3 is TGTGCCAGCAGACCGGGACAGGACTCTGGAAACACCATATATTTT. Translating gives CASRPGQDSGNTIYF.

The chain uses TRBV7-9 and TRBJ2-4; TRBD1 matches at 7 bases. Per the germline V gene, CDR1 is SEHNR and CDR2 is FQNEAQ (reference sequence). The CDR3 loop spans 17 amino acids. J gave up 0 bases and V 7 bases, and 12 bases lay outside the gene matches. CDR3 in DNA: TGTGCCAGCACAGGGGGAATGGGGAGCCTAGCCAAAAACATTCAGTACTTC. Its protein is CASTGGMGSLAKNIQYF.

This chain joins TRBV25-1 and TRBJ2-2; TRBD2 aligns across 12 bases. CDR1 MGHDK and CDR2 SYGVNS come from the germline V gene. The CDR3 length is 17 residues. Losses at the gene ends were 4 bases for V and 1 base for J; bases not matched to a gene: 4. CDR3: CASSGRLAGENTGELFF. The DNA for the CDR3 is TGTGCCAGCAGTGGTCGACTAGCGGGAGAGAACACCGGGGAGCTGTTTTTT.

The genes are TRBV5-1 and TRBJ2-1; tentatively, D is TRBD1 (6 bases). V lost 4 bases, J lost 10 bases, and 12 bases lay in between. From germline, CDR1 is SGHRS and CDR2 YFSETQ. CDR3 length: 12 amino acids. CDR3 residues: CASSPRGWEQFF. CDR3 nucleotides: TGCGCCAGCAGCCCCAGGGGCTGGGAGCAGTTCTTC.

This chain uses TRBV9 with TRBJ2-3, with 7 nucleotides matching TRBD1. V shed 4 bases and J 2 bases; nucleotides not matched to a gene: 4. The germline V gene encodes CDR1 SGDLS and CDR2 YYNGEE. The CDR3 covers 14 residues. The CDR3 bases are TGTGCCAGCAGCTACAGGGGCCTCACAGATACGCAGTATTTT. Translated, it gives CASSYRGLTDTQYF.

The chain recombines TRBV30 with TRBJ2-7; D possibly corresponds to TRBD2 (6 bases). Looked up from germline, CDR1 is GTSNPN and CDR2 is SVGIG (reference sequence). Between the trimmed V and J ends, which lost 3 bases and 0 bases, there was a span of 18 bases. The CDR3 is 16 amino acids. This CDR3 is CAWSGEVGVLSYEQYF. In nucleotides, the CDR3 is TGTGCCTGGAGCGGGGAGGTAGGGGTCCTCTCCTACGAGCAGTACTTC.

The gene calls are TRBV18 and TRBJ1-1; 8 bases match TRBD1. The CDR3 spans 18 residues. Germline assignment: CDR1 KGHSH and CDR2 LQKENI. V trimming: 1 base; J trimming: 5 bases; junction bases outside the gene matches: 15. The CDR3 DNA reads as TGTGCCAGCTCACCACGGAGGGGCCCGACGACAGGGGTTACTGAAGCTTTCTTT. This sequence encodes CASSPRRGPTTGVTEAFF.

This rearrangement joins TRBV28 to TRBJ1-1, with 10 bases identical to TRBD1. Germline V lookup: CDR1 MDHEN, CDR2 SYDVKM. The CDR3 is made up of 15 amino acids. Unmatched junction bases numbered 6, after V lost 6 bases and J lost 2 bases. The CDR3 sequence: CASRATTGGNTEAFF. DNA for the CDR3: TGTGCCAGCAGGGCCACGACAGGGGGCAACACTGAAGCTTTCTTT. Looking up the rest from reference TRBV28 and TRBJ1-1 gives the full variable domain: DVKVTQSSRYLVKRTGEKVFLECVQDMDHENMFWYRQDPGLGLRLIYFSYDVKMKEKGDIPEGYSVSREKKERFSLILESASTNQTSMYLCASRATTGGNTEAFFGQGTRLTVV.

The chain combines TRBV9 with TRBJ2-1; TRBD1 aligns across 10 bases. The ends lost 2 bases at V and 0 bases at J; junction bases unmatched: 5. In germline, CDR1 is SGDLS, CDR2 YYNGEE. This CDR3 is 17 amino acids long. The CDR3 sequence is CASSVGGQGSSYNEQFF. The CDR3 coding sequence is TGTGCCAGCAGCGTGGGGGGACAGGGGAGCTCCTACAATGAGCAGTTCTTC.

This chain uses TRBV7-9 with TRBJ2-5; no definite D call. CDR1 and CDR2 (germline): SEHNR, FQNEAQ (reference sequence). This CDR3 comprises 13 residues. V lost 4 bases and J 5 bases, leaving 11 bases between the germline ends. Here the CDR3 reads CASSSYPGETQYF. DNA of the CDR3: TGTGCCAGCAGCTCCTATCCCGGGGAGACCCAGTACTTC.

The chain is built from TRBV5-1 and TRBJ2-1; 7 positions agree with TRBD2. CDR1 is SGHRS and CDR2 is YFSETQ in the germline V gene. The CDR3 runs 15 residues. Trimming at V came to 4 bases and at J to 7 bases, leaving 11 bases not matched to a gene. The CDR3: CASSLGSPRENEQFF. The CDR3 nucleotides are TGCGCCAGCAGCCTGGGGTCACCGCGGGAGAATGAGCAGTTCTTC.

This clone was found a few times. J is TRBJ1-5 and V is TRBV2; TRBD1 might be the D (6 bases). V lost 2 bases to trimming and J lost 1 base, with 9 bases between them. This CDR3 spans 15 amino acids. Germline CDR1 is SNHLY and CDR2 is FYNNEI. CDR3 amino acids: CASSENRVSNQPQHF. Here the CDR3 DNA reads TGTGCCAGCAGTGAAAACAGGGTAAGCAATCAGCCCCAGCATTTT.

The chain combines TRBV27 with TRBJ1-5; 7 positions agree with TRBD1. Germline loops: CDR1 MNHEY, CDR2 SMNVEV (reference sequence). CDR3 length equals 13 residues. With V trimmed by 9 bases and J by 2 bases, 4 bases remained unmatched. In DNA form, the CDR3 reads TGTGCCAGTCAAGGGGGCGGCAATCAGCCCCAGCATTTT. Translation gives CASQGGGNQPQHF.

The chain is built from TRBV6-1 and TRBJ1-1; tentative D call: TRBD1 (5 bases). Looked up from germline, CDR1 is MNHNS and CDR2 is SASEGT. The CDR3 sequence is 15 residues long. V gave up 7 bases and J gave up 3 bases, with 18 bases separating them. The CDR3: CASKYIPWGDTEAFF. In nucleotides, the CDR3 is TGTGCCAGCAAATATATCCCCTGGGGGGACACTGAAGCTTTCTTT.

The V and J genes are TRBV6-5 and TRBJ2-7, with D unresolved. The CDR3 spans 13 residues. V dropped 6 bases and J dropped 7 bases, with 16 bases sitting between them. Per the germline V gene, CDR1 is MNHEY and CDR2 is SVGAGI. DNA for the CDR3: TGTGCCAGCAGATCCGAAAGATTGTGGGAGCAGTACGTC. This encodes CASRSERLWEQYV.

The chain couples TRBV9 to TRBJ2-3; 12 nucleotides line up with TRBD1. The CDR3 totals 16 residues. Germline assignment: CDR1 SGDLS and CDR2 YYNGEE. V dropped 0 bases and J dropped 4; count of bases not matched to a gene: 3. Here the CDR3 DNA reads TGTGCCAGCAGCGTAGGGGACAGGGGGCGGCCAGATACGCAGTATTTT. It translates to CASSVGDRGRPDTQYF.